This T cell receptor beta chain emerged from a study of blood T cell repertoires in COVID-19 (dated by TCRdb to about 2020). For the study in its entirety: Samples from collaborators originated in the United States, Italy and Spain and spanned both the acute and convalescent phases of COVID-19. The samples were drawn from two sources: the first 160 participants of the ongoing ImmuneRACE study, and about 1,300 subjects contributed by 6 global collaborators. Subjects who had been exposed to COVID-19, were actively infected with it, or had recovered from it provided the deeply sampled blood TCRbeta repertoires that made up the dataset. The material from the prospective study consisted of cDNA or gDNA derived from T cells, B-cell-depleted T cells, or PBMCs. The repertoires were released in a freely available public database intended as a resource for research on the immune response to SARS-CoV-2. Where available, HLA class I and class II types were obtained from metadata supplied by the sample provider rather than from assay-based typing. The sample metadata nearly always contained a de-identified subject ID, COVID-19 status, age in years and sex. Beyond this particular receptor, the publication reports: The quantity of clinical and demographic metadata differed by source and by participant and was supplied without curation.

In Seattle, one collaborating source enrolled patients while the infection was active and tracked those patients longitudinally over the course of disease. Whole blood was collected in K2EDTA tubes by collaborating institutions according to the institutions' own protocols. For TCRbeta analysis, collaborators shipped samples as frozen whole blood, isolated PBMCs, or DNA extracted from either of those sample types. The germline V gene sets CDR1 to SGDLS and CDR2 to YYNGEE. V loses 4 bases of germline sequence and J loses 0 bases, and the interval between the two ends is 17 bases. Its CDR3 holds 16 amino acids, cysteine through phenylalanine. Only the CDR3 region is kept as DNA, spanning 48 bases read in frame from base 1. TCRbeta CDR3 regions were amplified from genomic DNA using the immunoSEQ Assay, a bias-controlled multiplex PCR. Per the source publication's procedure: Within the assay, amplification of reference gene primers was used to estimate how many nucleated cells each sample contained. To quantify the absolute abundance of each unique TCRbeta CDR3 rearrangement, sequence reads were collapsed and filtered. For each sample, productive Simpson clonality was calculated as the square root of Simpson's diversity index over productive rearrangements. TCRdb provides this immuneACCESS table in a form limited to in-frame rearrangements. Some clones are lacking; in checked studies, under half of them reflect an unresolved V gene, and why the rest are absent is not known. That table gives V, J and clone size, and the DNA gave D and trimming. The sample table contains about half a million clones; only one count was recorded for approximately 92% of them. The ten top clones hold roughly 0.92% of the sample.

As regards this clone: This clone's antigen is unknown. Base quality data are lacking; no much larger clone is found one base away.

Sequencing input: peripheral blood. The chain joins TRBV9 to TRBJ2-7, with TRBD1 as a weak D call on 6 bases. This receptor was taken from a man younger than 30 with COVID-19, enrolled during active disease. CDR3 reads: CASSPGRGHDSYEQYF. The sequence in DNA is TGTGCCAGCAGCCCGGGTCGGGGACACGACTCCTACGAGCAGTACTTC.